Here is one T cell receptor (beta chain) with its context. The antigen is unknown. Partitioning of CD4+ cells yielded a CD45RA+ naive subset and a CD45RA-negative memory subset. The sample belongs to a study of shared clonotypes between healthy human individuals. Study findings and constraints: In the sorted subsets, rarefaction showed sequencing was incomplete despite large depth.

Germline trimming cut 5 bases from V and 8 bases from J; bases unmatched to any gene: 10. The CDR3 is 14 residues long. Germline V gene data show CDR1 as MNHEY and CDR2 as SMNVEV (reference sequence). Method: immunoSEQ multiplex PCR; TCRdb's copy keeps in-frame clones and lacks some. The table lists about 2,500,000 clones, roughly 92% of them singletons. V is TRBV27 and J is TRBJ2-3, with 7 bases fitting TRBD2. This clonotype was obtained from a man between 18 and 35 years old in good health. Sequencing was performed on naive CD4+ T cells sorted from blood. Subset of the sample: CD45RA+ positively selected. DNA for the CDR3: TGTGCCAGCAGTCTCCGAGCGGGGCTCGTTACGCAGTATTTT. Encoded protein: CASSLRAGLVTQYF.